These 26 T cell receptor beta chains were all obtained from the same sample, sequenced in a study of shared clonotypes between healthy human individuals. The data were produced by immunoSEQ multiplex PCR, yet TCRdb's version contains in-frame clones alone and is incomplete. The sample carries about 2 million clones, roughly 94% recorded once. Sequencing was done on a sample of naive CD4+ T cells sorted from blood. Documented subset: CD45RA+ positively selected. The source is a man between 18 and 35 years old in good health.

The CDR3 loop reads CATARAQKGETQYF. The CDR3 region has the DNA TGTGCCACTGCCCGGGCTCAAAAAGGGGAGACCCAGTACTTC. The chain uses TRBV7-9 and TRBJ2-5; D unclear. The CDR3 covers 14 residues. Germline CDR1 reads SEHNR; CDR2 reads FQNEAQ (reference sequence). Trimming took off 10 bases at V and 5 bases at J, with 20 bases between the two ends.

This rearrangement joins TRBV9 to TRBJ1-6; tentatively, D is TRBD1 (6 bases). The CDR3 has 16 amino acids. The V end was cut by 4 bases, the J end by 7 bases, with 18 bases between. Germline CDR1 is SGDLS and CDR2 is YYNGEE. In nucleotides, the CDR3 is TGTGCCAGCAGCACCCTAGGGGGGGCGTCGAATTCACCCCTCCACTTT. It translates to CASSTLGGASNSPLHF.

J is TRBJ2-7 and V is TRBV11-2, with TRBD2 as a possible D gene (5 bases). Germline values: CDR1 SGHAT, CDR2 FQNNGV. The CDR3 consists of 12 residues. V lost 3 bases and J lost 5, with 8 bases in between. The CDR3, as DNA: TGTGCCAGCAGCTTTGACGGGGACGAGCAGTACTTC. It is translated as CASSFDGDEQYF.

The chain has TRBV28 and TRBJ2-7; 9 positions agree with TRBD1. The CDR3 totals 15 residues. Germline assignment: CDR1 MDHEN and CDR2 SYDVKM. V shed 4 bases, J shed 0 bases, and the junction held 4 bases outside the gene matches. In DNA form, the CDR3 reads TGTGCCAGCAGTTGGGACAGGGTGGGCTCCTACGAGCAGTACTTC. It is translated as CASSWDRVGSYEQYF.

This chain joins TRBV19 and TRBJ2-2; 7 nucleotides line up with TRBD2. After removal of 5 bases from V and 6 bases from J, the junction contained 3 bases not matched to a gene. The germline CDR1 and CDR2 sequences are LNHDA and SQIVND (reference sequence). The CDR3 is 13 amino acids. The CDR3 region is CASSFLAAGELFF. In nucleotides, the CDR3 is TGTGCCAGTAGTTTTCTAGCGGCCGGGGAGCTGTTTTTT.

The V gene is TRBV6-6, the J gene TRBJ2-7; tentatively, D is TRBD2 (6 bases). The germline CDR1 and CDR2 sequences are MNHNY and SVGAGI (reference sequence). Trimming removed 2 bases from V and 3 bases from J, with 14 bases in between. CDR3 length: 15 amino acids. In DNA, the CDR3 is TGTGCCAGCAGTTACGAGGGACTCGGACGCTACGAGCAGTACTTC. This gives the protein CASSYEGLGRYEQYF.

This clone has just one count. The J gene is TRBJ1-5, the V gene TRBV19, with D maybe TRBD1 (5 bases). The CDR3 sequence is 14 residues long. Trimming took 4 bases from V and 0 from J, leaving 7 bases between them. Per germline, CDR1 LNHDA and CDR2 SQIVND (reference sequence). This CDR3 reads CASSSQGSNQPQHF. CDR3 in DNA: TGTGCCAGTAGTAGCCAGGGTAGCAATCAGCCCCAGCATTTT. Full variable domain (missing parts from reference TRBV19 and TRBJ1-5): DGGITQSPKYLFRKEGQNVTLSCEQNLNHDAMYWYRQDPGQGLRLIYYSQIVNDFQKGDIAEGYSVSREKKESFPLTVTSAQKNPTAFYLCASSSQGSNQPQHFGDGTRLSIL.

The genes are TRBV4-3 and TRBJ1-1; D is uncertain. From germline, CDR1 is LGHNA and CDR2 YSLEER. The length of the CDR3 is 14 residues. V shed 0 bases and J shed 6 bases, with 11 bases lying between them. The CDR3 coding sequence is TGCGCCAGCAGCCAAGACTGGAGCATCCCTGAAGCTTTCTTT. Translation gives CASSQDWSIPEAFF.

In DNA, the CDR3 is TGTGCCAGCAGTTCCTCACTAGCGGGGGATTACGAGCAGTACTTC. Its protein product is CASSSSLAGDYEQYF. This chain links TRBV6-5 with TRBJ2-7, with 11 positions matching TRBD2. The CDR3 is made up of 15 amino acids. CDR1 is MNHEY, CDR2 SVGAGI, per germline. The junction had 6 bases not matched to a gene; V was cut back by 4 bases and J by 4 bases.

The rearrangement uses TRBV11-2 and TRBJ2-2; D is undetermined. Germline V lookup: CDR1 SGHAT, CDR2 FQNNGV. With 2 bases removed from V and 2 bases from J, the gap between germline ends came to 12 bases. This CDR3 region has 16 residues. The CDR3 DNA follows: TGTGCCAGCAGCTTACCAAGCAGCTTTAACACCGGGGAGCTGTTTTTT. It yields the protein CASSLPSSFNTGELFF.

This chain connects TRBV10-3 to TRBJ2-1, with TRBD2 matching 12 bases. Per germline, CDR1 ENHRY and CDR2 SYGVKD. This CDR3 has 17 amino acids. The V gene end was trimmed by 0 bases and the J gene end by 6 bases; junction bases not matched to a gene: 6. As DNA, the CDR3 is TGTGCCATCAGTGAGTCTATGAGACTAGCGGGGGTCAATGAGCAGTTCTTC. Translated, it gives CAISESMRLAGVNEQFF.

This chain links TRBV30 with TRBJ1-6, with TRBD1 as a possible D gene (5 bases). Per the germline V gene, CDR1 is GTSNPN and CDR2 is SVGIG (reference sequence). Trimming pared 3 bases from V and 4 bases from J, leaving 7 bases between. The CDR3 sequence is 13 residues long. The CDR3 region has the DNA TGTGCCTGGAGGACAGATTATAATTCACCCCTCCACTTT. Its protein is CAWRTDYNSPLHF.

The rearrangement uses TRBV5-4 and TRBJ2-4; 7 nucleotides align to TRBD2. Per the germline V gene, CDR1 is SGHNT and CDR2 is YYREEE (reference sequence). V shed 0 bases and J 5 bases; nucleotides not matched to a gene: 5. The CDR3 extends over 15 amino acids. DNA of the CDR3: TGTGCCAGCAGCTTGGATGGACTAGGGGAAAACATTCAGTACTTC. It translates to CASSLDGLGENIQYF.

Remarks on this clone: This same CDR3 is encoded by further DNA sequences in the sample. The J gene is TRBJ2-7, the V gene TRBV7-2; D is ambiguous. V was trimmed by 5 bases and J by 1 base, leaving 9 bases between them. Germline CDR1 reads SGHTA; CDR2 reads FQGNSA. This CDR3 is 13 amino acids long. The CDR3 spells CASSRTDSYEQYF. The CDR3 DNA sequence: TGTGCCAGCAGCCGGACGGATTCCTACGAGCAGTACTTC. Based on the CDR3 plus reference TRBV7-2 and TRBJ2-7, the full variable domain is GAGVSQSPSNKVTEKGKDVELRCDPISGHTALYWYRQSLGQGLEFLIYFQGNSAPDKSGLPSDRFSAERTGGSVSTLTIQRTQQEDSAVYLCASSRTDSYEQYFGPGTRLTVT.

This clone has only one observation. This sequence joins TRBV7-9 and TRBJ1-2; perhaps TRBD1 as D (5 bases). Deletions cut 0 bases from V and 4 bases from J, with 15 bases between. Germline-derived CDR1 and CDR2 are SEHNR and FQNEAQ (reference sequence). The CDR3 covers 16 residues. Here the CDR3 reads CASSLARGLGVYGYTF. The CDR3 region has the DNA TGTGCCAGCAGCTTAGCTAGGGGACTGGGCGTCTATGGCTACACCTTC.

The chain has TRBV28 and TRBJ2-1; TRBD2 aligns across 9 bases. Germline CDR1 reads MDHEN; CDR2 reads SYDVKM. V shed 5 bases, J shed 8 bases, and the junction held 7 bases outside the gene matches. The CDR3 sequence is 14 residues long. The CDR3 sequence: CASSNSGSLDEQFF. CDR3 coding DNA: TGTGCCAGCAGTAATAGCGGGAGTCTCGATGAGCAGTTCTTC. Drawing the rest from reference TRBV28 and TRBJ2-1, the complete variable domain is DVKVTQSSRYLVKRTGEKVFLECVQDMDHENMFWYRQDPGLGLRLIYFSYDVKMKEKGDIPEGYSVSREKKERFSLILESASTNQTSMYLCASSNSGSLDEQFFGPGTRLTVL.

V usage is TRBV6-1 and J usage is TRBJ1-2; TRBD1 matches 8 bases. The CDR3 is 14 residues long. From germline, CDR1 is MNHNS and CDR2 SASEGT. V trimming: 7 bases; J trimming: 6 bases; junction bases outside the gene matches: 10. CDR3 sequence (DNA): TGTGCCAGCACCCAGACAGGGGCCTCACATGGCTACACCTTC. It codes for CASTQTGASHGYTF.

Remarks on this clone: The sample carries other DNA sequences with the same CDR3. The rearrangement links TRBV5-1 to TRBJ2-3; 10 nucleotides line up with TRBD1. Germline CDR1 SGHRS, CDR2 YFSETQ. V gave up 0 bases and J gave up 4 bases; unmatched junction bases: 5. The CDR3 spans 16 residues. The CDR3 region is CASSLAPGQGPDTQYF. CDR3 nucleotide sequence: TGCGCCAGCAGCTTGGCCCCGGGACAGGGGCCAGATACGCAGTATTTT.

The chain is built from TRBV18 and TRBJ2-7, with 8 nucleotides matching TRBD2. Per germline, CDR1 KGHSH and CDR2 LQKENI. Trimming at V came to 3 bases and at J to 0 bases, leaving 1 base not matched to a gene. This CDR3 comprises 14 residues. The CDR3 region is CASSPTSDSYEQYF. The DNA for the CDR3 is TGTGCCAGCTCACCGACTAGCGACTCCTACGAGCAGTACTTC.

This sequence joins TRBV19 and TRBJ2-1; D might be TRBD1 or TRBD2, each matching 5 bases. Trimming removed 4 bases from V and 7 bases from J, with 17 bases in between. Germline V lookup: CDR1 LNHDA, CDR2 SQIVND (reference sequence). The CDR3 has 15 amino acids. CDR3 sequence reads: CASSTEKGRFNEQFF. In nucleotides, the CDR3 is TGTGCCAGTAGTACGGAAAAGGGACGGTTTAATGAGCAGTTCTTC. Complete variable domain (other parts from reference TRBV19 and TRBJ2-1): DGGITQSPKYLFRKEGQNVTLSCEQNLNHDAMYWYRQDPGQGLRLIYYSQIVNDFQKGDIAEGYSVSREKKESFPLTVTSAQKNPTAFYLCASSTEKGRFNEQFFGPGTRLTVL.

V is TRBV5-1 and J is TRBJ2-7, with 12 bases that match TRBD1. This CDR3 has 17 residues. Germline trimming cut 4 bases from V and 3 bases from J; bases unmatched to any gene: 11. CDR1 and CDR2 (germline): SGHRS, YFSETQ. CDR3 DNA: TGCGCCAGCAGCCCACCGGGACAGGGGGCTTTCGGCTACGAGCAGTACTTC. It codes for CASSPPGQGAFGYEQYF.

This sequence joins TRBV7-2 and TRBJ2-7, with TRBD2 matching 8 bases. Looked up from germline, CDR1 is SGHTA and CDR2 is FQGNSA. The CDR3 extends over 15 amino acids. Unmatched junction bases numbered 9, after V lost 4 bases and J lost 4 bases. The CDR3: CASSYLRGLEYEQYF. CDR3 bases: TGTGCCAGCAGCTACCTACGGGGACTAGAATACGAGCAGTACTTC. The complete variable domain, with remaining parts taken from reference TRBV7-2 and TRBJ2-7, reads GAGVSQSPSNKVTEKGKDVELRCDPISGHTALYWYRQSLGQGLEFLIYFQGNSAPDKSGLPSDRFSAERTGGSVSTLTIQRTQQEDSAVYLCASSYLRGLEYEQYFGPGTRLTVT.

The rearrangement links TRBV6-5 to TRBJ2-3, with TRBD1 as a possible D gene (6 bases). Trimming pared 0 bases from V and 1 base from J, leaving 11 bases between. The CDR3 has 16 residues. Germline CDR1 reads MNHEY; CDR2 reads SVGAGI. The CDR3 region has the DNA TGTGCCAGCAGTTACTCGTTTGAGGGGGGCACAGATACGCAGTATTTT. Translating gives CASSYSFEGGTDTQYF.

The chain employs TRBV10-3 and TRBJ1-1, with D possibly matching TRBD1 (5 bases). Germline CDR1 and CDR2: ENHRY and SYGVKD. The CDR3 sequence is 16 residues long. V shed 0 bases and J shed 0 bases, with 11 bases lying between them. The CDR3 nucleotides read TGTGCCATCAGTGAGTCCGGGGCGAGTCTGAACACTGAAGCTTTCTTT. It specifies CAISESGASLNTEAFF.

CDR3 DNA sequence: TGTGCCAGCAGCTTAGATGCAGATACGCAGTATTTT. This gives the protein CASSLDADTQYF. The chain joins TRBV11-3 to TRBJ2-3; no definite D call. CDR3 length: 12 residues. V lost 0 bases and J lost 4, with 2 bases in between. CDR1 and CDR2 from the germline V gene are SGHNT and YENEEA.

As to this clone: Other DNA sequences in the sample encode the same CDR3. The chain employs TRBV10-3 and TRBJ1-1; TRBD1 might be the D (5 bases). The CDR3 runs 15 residues. Trimming took 3 bases from V and 0 from J, leaving 11 bases between them. CDR1 and CDR2 from the germline V gene are ENHRY and SYGVKD. CDR3 DNA sequence: TGTGCCATCAGTGAATCGGGACGGATGAACACTGAAGCTTTCTTT. Translation gives CAISESGRMNTEAFF.